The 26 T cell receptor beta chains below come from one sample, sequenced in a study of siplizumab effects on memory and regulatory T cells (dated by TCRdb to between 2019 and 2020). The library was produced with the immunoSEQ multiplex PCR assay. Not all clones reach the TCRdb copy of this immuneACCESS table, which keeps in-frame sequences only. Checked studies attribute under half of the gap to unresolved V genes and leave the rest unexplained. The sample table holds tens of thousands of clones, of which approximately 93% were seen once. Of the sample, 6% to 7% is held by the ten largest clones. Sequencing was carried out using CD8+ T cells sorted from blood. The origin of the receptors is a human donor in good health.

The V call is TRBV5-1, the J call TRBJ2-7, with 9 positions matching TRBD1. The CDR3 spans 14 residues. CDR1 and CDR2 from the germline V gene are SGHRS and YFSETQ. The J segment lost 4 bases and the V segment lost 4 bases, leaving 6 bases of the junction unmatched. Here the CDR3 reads CASSAGQGLYEQYF. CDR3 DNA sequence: TGCGCCAGCAGCGCGGGACAGGGACTATACGAGCAGTACTTC.

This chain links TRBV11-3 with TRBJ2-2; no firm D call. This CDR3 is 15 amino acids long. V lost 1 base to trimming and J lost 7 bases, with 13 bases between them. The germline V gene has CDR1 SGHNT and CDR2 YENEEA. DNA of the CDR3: TGTGCCAGCAGCTTAGTGGGTCAGGAGAACGGGGAGCTGTTTTTT. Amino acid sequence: CASSLVGQENGELFF. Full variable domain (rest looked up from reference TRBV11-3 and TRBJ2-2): EAGVVQSPRYKIIEKKQPVAFWCNPISGHNTLYWYLQNLGQGPELLIRYENEEAVDDSQLPKDRFSAERLKGVDSTLKIQPAELGDSAVYLCASSLVGQENGELFFGEGSRLTVL.

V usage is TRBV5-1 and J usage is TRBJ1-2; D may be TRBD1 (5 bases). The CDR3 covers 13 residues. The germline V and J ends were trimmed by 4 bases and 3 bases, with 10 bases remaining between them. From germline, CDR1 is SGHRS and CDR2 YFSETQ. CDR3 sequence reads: CASSPDSYYGYTF. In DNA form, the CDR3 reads TGCGCCAGCAGCCCAGACAGCTACTATGGCTACACCTTC.

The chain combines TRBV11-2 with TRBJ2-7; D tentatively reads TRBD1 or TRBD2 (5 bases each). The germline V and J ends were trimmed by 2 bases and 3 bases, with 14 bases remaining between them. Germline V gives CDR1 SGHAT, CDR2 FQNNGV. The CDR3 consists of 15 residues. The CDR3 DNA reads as TGTGCCAGCAGCTTATGGACCGGGGCCCTCTACGAGCAGTACTTC. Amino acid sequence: CASSLWTGALYEQYF.

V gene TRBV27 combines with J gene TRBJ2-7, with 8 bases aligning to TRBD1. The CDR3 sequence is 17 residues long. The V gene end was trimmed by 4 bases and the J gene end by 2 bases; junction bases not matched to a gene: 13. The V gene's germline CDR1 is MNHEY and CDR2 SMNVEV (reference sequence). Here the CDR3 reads CASSSSLGQGIAYEQYF. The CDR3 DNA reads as TGTGCCAGCAGTTCCTCCCTCGGACAGGGAATTGCCTACGAGCAGTACTTC.

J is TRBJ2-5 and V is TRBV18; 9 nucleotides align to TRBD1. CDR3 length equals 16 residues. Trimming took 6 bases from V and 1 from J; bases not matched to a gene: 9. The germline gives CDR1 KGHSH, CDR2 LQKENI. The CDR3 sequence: CASSEAGTGLQETQYF. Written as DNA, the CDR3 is TGTGCCAGCTCCGAGGCCGGGACAGGGCTCCAAGAGACCCAGTACTTC.

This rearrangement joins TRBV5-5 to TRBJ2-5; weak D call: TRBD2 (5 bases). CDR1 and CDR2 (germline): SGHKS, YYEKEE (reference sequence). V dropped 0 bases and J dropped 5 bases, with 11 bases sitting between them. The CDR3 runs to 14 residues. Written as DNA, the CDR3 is TGTGCCAGCAGCTTGGAGGAGGTTATGGAGACCCAGTACTTC. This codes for CASSLEEVMETQYF.

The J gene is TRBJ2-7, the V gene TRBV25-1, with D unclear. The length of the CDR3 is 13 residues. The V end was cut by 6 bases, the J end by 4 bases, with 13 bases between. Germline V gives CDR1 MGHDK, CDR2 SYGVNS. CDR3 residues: CASRPTGHYEQYF. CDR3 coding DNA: TGTGCCAGCAGGCCCACCGGGCATTACGAGCAGTACTTC.

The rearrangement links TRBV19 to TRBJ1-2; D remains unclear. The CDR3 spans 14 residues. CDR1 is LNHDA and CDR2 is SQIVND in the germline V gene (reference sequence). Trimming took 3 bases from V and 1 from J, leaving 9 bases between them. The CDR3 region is CASSIGRVNYGYTF. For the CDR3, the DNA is TGTGCCAGTAGTATTGGTCGAGTTAACTATGGCTACACCTTC.

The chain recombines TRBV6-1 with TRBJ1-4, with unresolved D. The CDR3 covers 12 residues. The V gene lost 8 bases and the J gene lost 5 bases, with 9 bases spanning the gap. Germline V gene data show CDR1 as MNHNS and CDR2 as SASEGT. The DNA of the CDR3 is TGTGCCAGCGGAAGAGAGAATGAAAAACTGTTTTTT. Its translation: CASGRENEKLFF.

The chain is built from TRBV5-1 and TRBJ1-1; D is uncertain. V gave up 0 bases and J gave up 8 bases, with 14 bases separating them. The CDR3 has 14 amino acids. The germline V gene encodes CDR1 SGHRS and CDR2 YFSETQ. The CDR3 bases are TGCGCCAGCAGCTTGGACCAAGGGCCCCCAGAAGCTTTCTTT. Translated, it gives CASSLDQGPPEAFF.

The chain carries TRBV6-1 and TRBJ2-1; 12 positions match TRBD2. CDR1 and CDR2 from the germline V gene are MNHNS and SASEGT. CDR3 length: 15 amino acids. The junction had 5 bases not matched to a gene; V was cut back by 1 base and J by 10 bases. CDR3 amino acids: CASSEDPSGREEQFF. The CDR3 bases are TGTGCCAGCAGTGAAGATCCTAGCGGGAGGGAGGAGCAGTTCTTC.

CDR3 nucleotide sequence: TGTGCCAGCTCTTCTAGCTCGGACGGCCTCTATGGCTACACCTTC. Encoded protein: CASSSSSDGLYGYTF. The rearrangement links TRBV18 to TRBJ1-2; D call uncertain. With 6 bases removed from V and 4 bases from J, the gap between germline ends came to 18 bases. Germline assignment: CDR1 KGHSH and CDR2 LQKENI. The CDR3 spans 15 residues.

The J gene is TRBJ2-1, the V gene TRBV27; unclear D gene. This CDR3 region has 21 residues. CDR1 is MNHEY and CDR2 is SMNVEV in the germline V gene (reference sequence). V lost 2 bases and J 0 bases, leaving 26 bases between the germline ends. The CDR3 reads CASSLSPKARRADLSYNEQFF. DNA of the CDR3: TGTGCCAGCAGTTTAAGTCCAAAGGCGAGACGGGCGGACCTCTCCTACAATGAGCAGTTCTTC.

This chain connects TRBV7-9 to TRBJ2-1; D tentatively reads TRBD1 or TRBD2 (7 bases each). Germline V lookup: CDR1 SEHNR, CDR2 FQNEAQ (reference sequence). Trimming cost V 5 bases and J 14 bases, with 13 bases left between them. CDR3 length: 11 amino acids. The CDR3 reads CASSPGGGEFF. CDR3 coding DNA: TGTGCCAGCAGCCCAGGGGGGGGTGAGTTCTTC.

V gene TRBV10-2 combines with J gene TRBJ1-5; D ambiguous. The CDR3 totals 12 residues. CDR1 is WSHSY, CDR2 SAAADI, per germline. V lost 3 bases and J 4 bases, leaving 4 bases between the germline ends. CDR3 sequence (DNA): TGCGCCAGCAGTGACCCTAATCAGCCCCAGCATTTT. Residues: CASSDPNQPQHF.

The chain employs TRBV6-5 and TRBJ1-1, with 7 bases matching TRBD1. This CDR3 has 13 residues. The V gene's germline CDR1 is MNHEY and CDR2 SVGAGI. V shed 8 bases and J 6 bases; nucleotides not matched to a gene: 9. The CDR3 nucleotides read TGTGCCAGCTTAGACAGGGAGAGCGCTGAAGCTTTCTTT. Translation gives CASLDRESAEAFF.

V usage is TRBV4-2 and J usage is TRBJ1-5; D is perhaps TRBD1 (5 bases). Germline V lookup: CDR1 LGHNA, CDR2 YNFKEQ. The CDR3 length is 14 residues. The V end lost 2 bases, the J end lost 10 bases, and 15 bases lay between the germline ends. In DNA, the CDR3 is TGTGCCAGCAGCCAACAACCCATGGGGGGACCCCAGCATTTT. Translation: CASSQQPMGGPQHF.

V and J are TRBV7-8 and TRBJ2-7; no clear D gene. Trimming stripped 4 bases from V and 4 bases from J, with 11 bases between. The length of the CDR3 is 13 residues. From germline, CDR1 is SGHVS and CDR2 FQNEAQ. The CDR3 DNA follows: TGTGCCAGCAGCTCTAGGAATGGATACGAGCAGTACTTC. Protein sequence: CASSSRNGYEQYF.

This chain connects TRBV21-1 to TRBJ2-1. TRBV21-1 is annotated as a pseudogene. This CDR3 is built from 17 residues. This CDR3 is CASTQPPGGGGYNEQFF. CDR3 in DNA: TGTGCCAGCACCCAACCCCCAGGAGGAGGGGGCTACAATGAGCAGTTCTTC.

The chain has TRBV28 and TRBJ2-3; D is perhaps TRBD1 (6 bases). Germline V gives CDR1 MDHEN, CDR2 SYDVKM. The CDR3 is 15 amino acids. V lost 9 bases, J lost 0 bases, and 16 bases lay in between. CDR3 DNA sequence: TGTGCCAGTACCGCACAGGGCCTGAGCACAGATACGCAGTATTTT. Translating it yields CASTAQGLSTDTQYF.

Here the CDR3 reads CASRGQATYGYTF. The CDR3 DNA reads TGTGCCAGCAGGGGACAGGCGACCTATGGCTACACCTTC. The chain combines TRBV6-1 with TRBJ1-2; 8 positions match TRBD1. The CDR3 sequence is 13 residues long. V lost 6 bases and J lost 4; bases outside the gene matches: 4. The germline gives CDR1 MNHNS, CDR2 SASEGT.

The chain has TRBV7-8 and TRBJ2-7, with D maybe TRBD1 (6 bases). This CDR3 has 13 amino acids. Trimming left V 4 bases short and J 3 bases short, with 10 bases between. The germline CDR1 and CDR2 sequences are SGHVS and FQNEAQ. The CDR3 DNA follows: TGTGCCAGCAGCTCCCCGGACAGCTACGAGCAGTACTTC. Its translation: CASSSPDSYEQYF.

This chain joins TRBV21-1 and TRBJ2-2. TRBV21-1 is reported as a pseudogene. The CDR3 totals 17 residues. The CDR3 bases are TGTGCCAGCAGCAAAGAGGTCAGTCCACCGCACACCGGGGAGCTGTTTTTT. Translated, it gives CASSKEVSPPHTGELFF.

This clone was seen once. DNA of the CDR3: TGTGCCAGCAGCCAAGGGCAGCTCACGGGTGGCTACACCTTC. It specifies CASSQGQLTGGYTF. The chain carries TRBV14 and TRBJ1-2; D not resolved. Germline V gives CDR1 SGHDN, CDR2 FVKESK. This CDR3 contains 14 residues. Trimming shortened V by 1 base and J by 7 bases, and 13 bases separated the two germline ends.

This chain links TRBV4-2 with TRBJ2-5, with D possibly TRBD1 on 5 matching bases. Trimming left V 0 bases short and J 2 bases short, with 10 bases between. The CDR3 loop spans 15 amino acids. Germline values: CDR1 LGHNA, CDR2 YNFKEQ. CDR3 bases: TGTGCCAGCAGCCAAGAAGACAGAACTCAAGAGACCCAGTACTTC. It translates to CASSQEDRTQETQYF.